The rows below give T cell receptor beta chains drawn from one sample of a study of blood T cells in healthy people across ages. TCRdb fed the 5' RACE reads into MiXCR, producing one record per CDR3 protein. There are approximately 730,000 distinct CDR3 sequences in the sample; 40% to 65% occur only once, and approximately 40% lies in the top ten. Sequencing was performed on blood. Source of these receptors: a man older than 75 in good health. CDR3s include the opening cysteine and the closing phenylalanine or tryptophan. A D gene is named only where the DNA matches it firmly. Not all rows give a size; the values are once, few, many and, for expanded clones, a class.

>TRBV20-1|TRBJ2-7|NA|few
TGCAGTGCTAGAGATGAGTCGGCCTTAGGGCTCGGCGAGCAGTACTTC
CSARDESALGLGEQYF
>TRBV5-4|TRBJ2-5|TRBD1|NA
TGTGCCAGCAGCTCACAGGGGGCGCGGGAGACCCAGTACTTC
CASSSQGARETQYF
>TRBV5-1|TRBJ2-1|NA|NA
TGCGCCAGCAGCTCGGTCGCAGGGTCCTACAACAATGAGCAGTTCTTC
CASSSVAGSYNNEQFF
>TRBV27|TRBJ1-1|NA|NA
TGTGCCAGCACGACAGCAATGAACACTGAAGCTTTCTTT
CASTTAMNTEAFF
>TRBV6-2/TRBV6-3|TRBJ1-2|NA|NA
TGTGCCAGCAGTTACAATTGGGGCCAAGGAGGCTACACCTTC
CASSYNWGQGGYTF
>TRBV7-3|TRBJ2-1|TRBD2|few
TGTGCCAGCAGCCCACCTCCGGGACTAGCCGGCTACAATGAGCAGTTCTTC
CASSPPPGLAGYNEQFF
>TRBV28|TRBJ1-1|NA|NA
TGTGCCAGCAGGTTGGGGCACACTGAAGCTTTCTTT
CASRLGHTEAFF
>TRBV27|TRBJ2-7|TRBD1|NA
TGTGCCAGCAGTCCCGATACAGACAGGGGGCTGTACGAGCAGTACTTC
CASSPDTDRGLYEQYF
>TRBV6-2/TRBV6-3|TRBJ2-1|NA|NA
TGTGCCAGCAGCCCCTTTTCGTACAATGAGCAGTTCTTC
CASSPFSYNEQFF
>TRBV5-1|TRBJ2-5|NA|NA
TGCGCCAGCAGCTTGATCGGCAGCCTGGGAGAGACCCAGTACTTC
CASSLIGSLGETQYF
>TRBV15|TRBJ1-4|NA|few
TGTGCCACCAGCGGATATCAGAGAACTAATGAAAAACTGTTTTTT
CATSGYQRTNEKLFF
>TRBV5-5|TRBJ2-1|NA|few
TGTGCCAGCAGCTATGGGGCGGTTACGTACAATGAGCAGTTCTTC
CASSYGAVTYNEQFF
>TRBV7-2|TRBJ2-1|NA|NA
TGTGCCAGCAGCACGGTAGGGGGATTCGATGAGCAGTTCTTC
CASSTVGGFDEQFF
>TRBV5-1|TRBJ1-4|NA|NA
TGCGCCAGCAGCTTGGAAGAGTCGGACTGGGGGAAACTGTTTTTT
CASSLEESDWGKLFF
>TRBV9|TRBJ1-2|TRBD1|NA
TGTGCCAGCAGCGTAGAGGGGGACAGGGGAGGCTATGGCTACACCTTC
CASSVEGDRGGYGYTF
>TRBV20-1|TRBJ2-3|NA|NA
TGCAGTGCTACCCCCCGGCGGGACACAGATACGCAGTATTTT
CSATPRRDTDTQYF
>TRBV3-1|TRBJ2-7|NA|NA
TGTGCCAGCAGCCGGGACATAGCCTACGAGCAGTACTTC
CASSRDIAYEQYF
>TRBV12-3/TRBV12-4|TRBJ1-2|TRBD1|NA
TGTGCCAGCAGCCCCACCGACAGGGGGTACGGCTACACCTTC
CASSPTDRGYGYTF
>TRBV20-1|TRBJ2-2|TRBD2|NA
TGCAGTGCTCCGGGGGGGAGGGCCTCCGGGGAGCTGTTTTTT
CSAPGGRASGELFF
>TRBV11-1|TRBJ2-2|TRBD1|NA
TGTGCCAGCAGTCCCCTTAGGGCTCTCGGACAGGGAATTTCCGGGGAGCTGTTTTTT
CASSPLRALGQGISGELFF
>TRBV12-3/TRBV12-4|TRBJ1-5|TRBD1|NA
TGTGCCAGCACCTCTCGGACAGGGGTTCAGCCCCAGCATTTT
CASTSRTGVQPQHF
>TRBV30|TRBJ2-7|NA|once
TGTGCCTGGAGTGTACCTGGCAGGCTAATATACGAGCAGTACTTC
CAWSVPGRLIYEQYF
>TRBV9|TRBJ2-3|TRBD2|few
TGTGCCAGCAGCCCCCCGGGGGGGGCGCGAACAGATACGCAGTATTTT
CASSPPGGARTDTQYF
>TRBV5-1|TRBJ2-4|TRBD1|few
TGCGCCAGCAGCATTGGACAGGCCCTTCTAGCCAAAAACATTCAGTACTTC
CASSIGQALLAKNIQYF
>TRBV27|TRBJ2-3|TRBD2|NA
TGTGCCAGCAGCCTAGCGGGATTAACAGATACGCAGTATTTT
CASSLAGLTDTQYF
>TRBV20-1|TRBJ1-2|TRBD1|NA
TGCAGGGCTAGGACCGGGGTGGGGACAGGGCGAGGCTGCACCTTC
CRARTGVGTGRGCTF
>TRBV20-1|TRBJ2-7|NA|few
TGCAGTGCTCCCGGCCATTCTTACGAGCAGTACTTC
CSAPGHSYEQYF
>TRBV28|TRBJ1-2|NA|NA
TGTGCCAGCAGCCGCCGGCTCTATGGCTACACCTTC
CASSRRLYGYTF
>TRBV27|TRBJ1-6|NA|NA
TGTGCCAGCAGTTACCAGGGCCCTCAAAGCTCCTATAATTCACCCCTCCACTTT
CASSYQGPQSSYNSPLHF
>TRBV27|TRBJ1-2|TRBD1|NA
TGTGCCAGCAGTTTTGCGACAGGGATCAACTATGGCTACACCTTC
CASSFATGINYGYTF
>TRBV5-1|TRBJ1-2|TRBD1|once
TGCGCCAGCAGCCAAAGACAGGGAAGCTATGACTACACCTTC
CASSQRQGSYDYTF
>TRBV25-1|TRBJ1-4|TRBD1|NA
TGTGCCAGCAGTGACTACAGGGGTACACCTTCGGCCGAAAAACTGTTTTTT
CASSDYRGTPSAEKLFF
>TRBV20-1|TRBJ2-1|TRBD2|NA
TGCAGTGCTAGAGCGTCCCCCCTTAGCGGGAGCTGGAATGAGCAGTTCTTC
CSARASPLSGSWNEQFF
>TRBV7-8|TRBJ2-2|TRBD2|NA
TGTGCCAGCGTGGGCGGGAGGGCCTCTTCCGGGGAGCTGTTTTTT
CASVGGRASSGELFF
>TRBV10-1|TRBJ2-1|NA|few
TGCGCCAGCAGTGTGGCCCAGCGAAGCTCCTACAATGAGCAGTTCTTT
CASSVAQRSSYNEQFF
>TRBV20-1|TRBJ2-7|TRBD2|once
TGCAGTGTTTTAGCGGGGAACTACGAGCAGTACTTC
CSVLAGNYEQYF
>TRBV7-3|TRBJ2-1|TRBD2|NA
TGTGCCAGCAGCCGCGAGGGCGGGAGGTGGGATGAGCAGTTCTTC
CASSREGGRWDEQFF
>TRBV12-3/TRBV12-4|TRBJ2-7|NA|few
TGTGCCAGCAGTGGCGGAGCAAACGGCCCTACGAGAGAGCAGTACTTC
CASSGGANGPTREQYF
>TRBV7-2|TRBJ2-1|NA|NA
TGTGCCAGCAGCGTAACCGGGACGGCACTCTACAATGAGCAGTTCTTC
CASSVTGTALYNEQFF
>TRBV6-2/TRBV6-3|TRBJ2-1|TRBD2|NA
TGTGCCAGCAAAACTGAACTAGCGGGCAATGAGCAGTTCTTC
CASKTELAGNEQFF
>TRBV3-1|TRBJ2-1|TRBD2|NA
TGTGCCAGCAGCCAACGACTAGCGGGAGTAGGGGGCAATGAGCAGTTCTTC
CASSQRLAGVGGNEQFF
>TRBV6-5|TRBJ2-2|NA|NA
TGTGCCAGCAGCGCGACCGGGGAGCTGTTTTTT
CASSATGELFF
>TRBV7-2|TRBJ2-1|TRBD2|many
TGTGCCAGCAGCTCAGATAGCGGGAGGGTAAGAAATGAGCAGTTCTTC
CASSSDSGRVRNEQFF
>TRBV28|TRBJ2-3|NA|once
TGTGCCAGCAAGGCTAGAGATACGCAGTATTTT
CASKARDTQYF
>TRBV25-1|TRBJ2-2|TRBD2|NA
TGTGCCAGCAGGGGACTAGGTCCCGGGGAGCTGTTTTTT
CASRGLGPGELFF
>TRBV20-1|TRBJ2-1|TRBD1|NA
TGCAGTGCAGAAGGGACAGGGGGCGTCTACAATGAGCAGTTCTTC
CSAEGTGGVYNEQFF
>TRBV6-1|TRBJ2-3|NA|NA
TGTGCCAGCAGCCGGGACTTCGAGCACAGATACGCGTATTTT
CASSRDFEHRYAYF
>TRBV7-2|TRBJ2-4|NA|few
TGTGCCAGCAGCGTAGGCCCCGGGAATAAAAACATTCAGTACTTC
CASSVGPGNKNIQYF
>TRBV12-3/TRBV12-4|TRBJ1-1|NA|NA
TGTGCCAGCAGGGGGGACCTCGGGGGCACTGAAGCTTTCTTT
CASRGDLGGTEAFF
>TRBV5-1|TRBJ2-1|TRBD1|NA
TGCGCCAGCAGCTTGGAGGGACAGAACTACAATGAGCAGTTCTTC
CASSLEGQNYNEQFF
>TRBV24-1|TRBJ1-5|NA|NA
TGTGCCACCAGTGATTTAGGCCAGCCCCAGCATTTT
CATSDLGQPQHF
>TRBV29-1|TRBJ2-2|TRBD1|NA
TGCAGCGTTGATGCTCGGACAGGGGGCGCCGTTAGGGAGCTGTTTTTT
CSVDARTGGAVRELFF
>TRBV20-1|TRBJ1-4|NA|NA
TGCAGTGCTAGAGATTCGACGACTGGGAGAGAAAAACTGTTTTTT
CSARDSTTGREKLFF
>TRBV29-1|TRBJ2-7|TRBD1|few
TGCAGCGTTGAAGAGGTGAACAGGGGGAACGAGCAGTACTTC
CSVEEVNRGNEQYF
>TRBV11-3|TRBJ2-1|NA|NA
TGTGCCAGCAGCCAGGGGGGGGTTGAGCAGTTCTTC
CASSQGGVEQFF
>TRBV9|TRBJ2-3|TRBD1|NA
TGTGCCAGCAGCCCCCGGGACAGGGGGTTGGGTTTCATAAATACGCAGTATTTT
CASSPRDRGLGFINTQYF
>TRBV5-1|TRBJ1-2|NA|NA
TGCGCCAGCAGCCCGGGTATCGCCTATGGCTACACCTTC
CASSPGIAYGYTF
>TRBV29-1|TRBJ2-3|NA|many
TGCAGCGTTGAGACAGGTTCGCCAGATACGCAGTATTTT
CSVETGSPDTQYF
>TRBV5-6|TRBJ2-7|NA|NA
TGTGCCAGCAGCGTAAGGGCAGCCTCCACCTTCTACGAGCAGTACTTC
CASSVRAASTFYEQYF
>TRBV7-2|TRBJ2-5|TRBD1|NA
TGTGCCAGCAGCGAGACAGGGTTCCGAGAGACCCAGTACTTC
CASSETGFRETQYF